These 25 T cell receptor beta chains share one sample of origin, sequenced in a study of vaccination and CD4 T cells after COVID-19. Which antigens these TCRs recognize remains unknown. Sequenced with the Oncomine TCR Beta short-read assay was DNA taken from cultured CD4+ T cells. TCRdb reprocessed the PCR reads via MiXCR and lists one record per CDR3 protein. Altogether some 18,000 distinct CDR3 sequences are present, around half being singletons, with the ten largest covering just under 2.5%. Treatment described: approximately nine-day PBMC culture with coronavirus spike peptide pools or control peptides (ViraFEST assay). The sample here was CD4+ T cells from blood, cultured in vitro, taken after SARS-CoV-2 vaccination. These receptors were taken from a human donor who had recovered from COVID-19.

The rearrangement joins TRBV25-1 to TRBJ1-2; D perhaps matches TRBD1 (5 bases). Deletions cut 2 bases from V and 7 bases from J, with 17 bases between. Germline V gene lookup returns CDR1 MGHDK and CDR2 SYGVNS. The CDR3 covers 15 residues. In nucleotides, the CDR3 is TGTGCCAGCAGTGAACCAGGCATGAGGGGAATTGGCTACACCTTC. Protein: CASSEPGMRGIGYTF.

The chain has TRBV6-1 and TRBJ1-2, with D possibly being TRBD1 (6 bases). CDR1 is MNHNS and CDR2 is SASEGT in the germline V gene. CDR3 size: 14 residues. V was pared by 5 bases and J by 4 bases, with 14 bases between. The CDR3 DNA follows: TGTGCCAGCAGTCGGAGCCCGGACAGCTATGGCTACACCTTC. It translates to CASSRSPDSYGYTF.

This clonotype was picked up a small number of times. The rearrangement links TRBV20-1 to TRBJ2-3; 7 positions agree with TRBD2. CDR3 length: 17 amino acids. The ends lost 0 bases at V and 2 bases at J; junction bases unmatched: 11. Germline V lookup: CDR1 DFQATT, CDR2 SNEGSKA (reference sequence). CDR3 bases: TGCAGTGCTAGAGACTCTAGCGGCCGAAGTCACACAGATACGCAGTATTTT. Its translation is CSARDSSGRSHTDTQYF.

The chain carries TRBV20-1 and TRBJ2-7; D remains unclear. CDR3 length: 13 residues. Germline CDR1 DFQATT, CDR2 SNEGSKA (reference sequence). The V and J ends lost 5 bases and 5 bases respectively, with 16 bases between them. The CDR3: CSAWDKGRHEQYF. CDR3 nucleotides: TGCAGTGCTTGGGATAAAGGGCGGCACGAGCAGTACTTC.

The rearrangement joins TRBV7-8 to TRBJ2-2; 8 bases agree with TRBD1. The CDR3 covers 16 residues. Germline CDR1 SGHVS, CDR2 FQNEAQ. With 4 bases clipped from V and 5 bases from J, the junction kept 9 bases outside the gene matches. The CDR3, as DNA: TGTGCCAGCAGCTCCAAGGACAGGGTCGGGACCGGGGAGCTGTTTTTT. This gives the protein CASSSKDRVGTGELFF.

This clonotype occurred a few times. The chain carries TRBV4-1 and TRBJ1-5; D is unclear. The CDR3 totals 15 residues. Trimming stripped 0 bases from V and 7 bases from J, with 13 bases between. Germline V gene sequence: CDR1 MGHRA, CDR2 YSYEKL. As DNA, the CDR3 is TGCGCCAGCAGCCAAGAGCTACTCATCGGCCAGCCCCAGCATTTT. Residues: CASSQELLIGQPQHF.

The chain joins TRBV2 to TRBJ2-3; D is undetermined. Germline V gives CDR1 SNHLY, CDR2 FYNNEI. The CDR3 covers 15 residues. Trimming shortened V by 3 bases and J by 2 bases, and 12 bases separated the two germline ends. CDR3 bases: TGTGCCAGCAGTGATGGGTTAAACCCCACAGATACGCAGTATTTT. Protein sequence: CASSDGLNPTDTQYF.

This clonotype occurred a few times. This chain connects TRBV6-1 to TRBJ1-1; D is perhaps TRBD1 (6 bases). V was trimmed by 8 bases and J by 0 bases, leaving 25 bases between them. The CDR3 length is 18 residues. Germline-derived CDR1 and CDR2 are MNHNS and SASEGT. CDR3 nucleotide sequence: TGTGCCAGCTTTACGCTCCGTCCGGGACACCGGATGAACACTGAAGCTTTCTTT. This gives the protein CASFTLRPGHRMNTEAFF.

The genes are TRBV20-1 and TRBJ2-5, with a tentative D call TRBD1 (6 bases). V was clipped by 1 base and J by 5 bases, with 17 bases between them. There are 15 residues in the CDR3. Germline V lookup: CDR1 DFQATT, CDR2 SNEGSKA (reference sequence). The CDR3 region is CSARGAPGAPETQYF. The CDR3 region has the DNA TGCAGTGCTAGAGGTGCTCCAGGGGCCCCGGAGACCCAGTACTTC.

The V call is TRBV12-5, the J call TRBJ1-6; 8 bases are a match to TRBD1. The germline V gene has CDR1 LGHNT and CDR2 FRNRAP. With 5 bases clipped from V and 12 bases from J, the junction kept 9 bases outside the gene matches. The CDR3 runs 14 residues. This chain's CDR3 is CASGAGGDRKPLHF. DNA of the CDR3: TGTGCTAGTGGTGCAGGGGGCGATCGTAAACCCCTCCACTTT.

This clonotype occurred once. V usage is TRBV20-1 and J usage is TRBJ1-3; TRBD1 aligns across 7 bases. Trimming removed 5 bases from V and 9 bases from J; junction bases left unmatched: 16. This CDR3 region has 15 residues. Germline CDR1 and CDR2: DFQATT and SNEGSKA (reference sequence). CDR3 nucleotide sequence: TGCAGTGCTGGAGGTGGACAGGAGCTGGAAGCCACCATATATTTT. Translation gives CSAGGGQELEATIYF.

The chain uses TRBV7-8 and TRBJ2-7, with a possible D match to TRBD1 (5 bases). The length of the CDR3 is 13 residues. V was pared by 5 bases and J by 4 bases, with 12 bases between. CDR1 SGHVS and CDR2 FQNEAQ come from the germline V gene. CDR3 DNA: TGTGCCAGCAGCCGAACTCAGGGTTACGAGCAGTACTTC. This sequence encodes CASSRTQGYEQYF.

This clonotype appeared a few times. This chain joins TRBV4-2 and TRBJ2-3; 11 bases fit TRBD2. This CDR3 region has 17 residues. Trimming cost V 1 base and J 1 base; bases outside gene matches: 4. Germline lookup yields CDR1 LGHNA and CDR2 YNFKEQ. In nucleotides, the CDR3 is TGTGCCAGCAGCCAAGTTTTTAGCGGGGGGGGCACAGATACGCAGTATTTT. It encodes CASSQVFSGGGTDTQYF.

Concerning this clonotype itself: A read error may account for a junction end that differs from germline. This chain's CDR3 is CASSPSMSSGTTDTQYF. CDR3 DNA: TGCGCCAGCTCACCGAGTATGAGTAGCGGGACCACAGATACGCAGTATTTT. V and J are TRBV18 and TRBJ2-3; 8 bases fit TRBD2. The germline V gene encodes CDR1 KGHSH and CDR2 LQKENI. The CDR3 has 17 amino acids.

The V call is TRBV6-1, the J call TRBJ1-5; D might be TRBD1 (5 bases). Germline assignment: CDR1 MNHNS and CDR2 SASEGT. The germline V and J ends were trimmed by 6 bases and 4 bases, with 10 bases remaining between them. CDR3 length equals 13 residues. The CDR3 bases are TGTGCCAGCAGACTACAGGATAATCAGCCCCAGCATTTT. Translating it yields CASRLQDNQPQHF.

This clonotype was seen more than once but under ten times. The gene calls are TRBV7-2 and TRBJ1-1; tentatively, D is TRBD1 (6 bases). With 10 bases removed from V and 2 bases from J, the gap between germline ends came to 17 bases. The germline CDR1 and CDR2 sequences are SGHTA and FQGNSA. This CDR3 has 14 residues. CDR3 in amino acids: CATATGTPNTEAFF. CDR3 nucleotide sequence: TGTGCCACAGCCACCGGGACACCTAACACTGAAGCTTTCTTT.

The V call is TRBV20-1, the J call TRBJ1-6; 7 nucleotides match TRBD1. From germline, CDR1 is DFQATT and CDR2 SNEGSKA (reference sequence). After removal of 6 bases from V and 7 bases from J, the junction contained 9 bases not matched to a gene. There are 14 residues in the CDR3. The CDR3 bases are TGCAGTGCCAGCTCCGACAGGGTGAATTCACCCCTCCACTTT. Protein product: CSASSDRVNSPLHF.

The CDR3 reads CASSQEYTGPQYF. CDR3 sequence (DNA): TGCGCCAGCAGCCAAGAGTACACAGGGCCCCAGTACTTC. The V gene is TRBV4-1, the J gene TRBJ2-5; perhaps TRBD1 as D (6 bases). CDR1 and CDR2 from the germline V gene are MGHRA and YSYEKL. The length of the CDR3 is 13 residues. Trimming took 0 bases from V and 9 from J, leaving 11 bases between them.

This clonotype has just a few counts. The chain combines TRBV6-2 or TRBV6-3 with TRBJ1-5; tentative D call: TRBD1 (6 bases). V lost 7 bases and J lost 6, with 16 bases in between. CDR3 length: 14 residues. The germline V gene encodes CDR1 MNHEY and CDR2 SVGEGT. CDR3 coding DNA: TGTGCCAGCAAACCGGGACAACTCTTTCAGCCCCAGCATTTT. Its translation is CASKPGQLFQPQHF.

This clonotype was counted a few times. The rearrangement uses TRBV20-1 and TRBJ2-3; D is undetermined. The V gene lost 3 bases and the J gene lost 2 bases, with 6 bases spanning the gap. Germline loops: CDR1 DFQATT, CDR2 SNEGSKA (reference sequence). The CDR3 totals 12 residues. DNA of the CDR3: TGCAGTGCTAGTAGGGCCACAGATACGCAGTATTTT. It specifies CSASRATDTQYF.

This clonotype was seen a handful of times. The V and J genes are TRBV20-1 and TRBJ1-2; D gene uncertain. CDR3 length: 14 amino acids. Germline-derived CDR1 and CDR2 are DFQATT and SNEGSKA (reference sequence). Trimming took 0 bases from V and 0 from J, leaving 8 bases between them. Here the CDR3 reads CSARDFAANYGYTF. The CDR3 coding sequence is TGCAGTGCTAGAGATTTTGCAGCTAACTATGGCTACACCTTC.

This chain uses TRBV10-1 with TRBJ2-1, with D perhaps TRBD1 (7 bases). There are 15 residues in the CDR3. Germline CDR1 is WNHNN and CDR2 is SYGVQD (reference sequence). The germline V and J ends were trimmed by 0 bases and 8 bases, with 14 bases remaining between them. Here the CDR3 DNA reads TGCGCCAGCAGTGAGTCTGGCAGGGGGGCAGATGAGCAGTTCTTC. This codes for CASSESGRGADEQFF.

This chain connects TRBV4-3 to TRBJ1-3, with 7 bases matching TRBD1. There are 16 residues in the CDR3. The trim removed 0 bases at V and 5 bases at J, leaving 7 bases unmatched. Germline V gene data show CDR1 as LGHNA and CDR2 as YSLEER. CDR3 loop: CASSQDLRGQRNTIYF. CDR3 nucleotides: TGCGCCAGCAGCCAAGATCTTAGGGGGCAGAGAAACACCATATATTTT.

The chain joins TRBV19 to TRBJ1-2, with D uncertain. Germline V lookup: CDR1 LNHDA, CDR2 SQIVND (reference sequence). V lost 3 bases and J lost 3, with 8 bases in between. The CDR3 has 13 amino acids. The CDR3 spells CASSMVGHYGYTF. CDR3 DNA: TGTGCCAGTAGTATGGTGGGCCACTATGGCTACACCTTC.

The chain recombines TRBV6-1 with TRBJ1-6; D unresolved. CDR1 MNHNS and CDR2 SASEGT come from the germline V gene. The ends were cut back, 5 bases at V and 7 bases at J, with 18 bases in the middle. The CDR3 is 16 amino acids. The CDR3 region has the DNA TGTGCCAGCAGTCTAACGACTCTGGGTACGAATTCACCCCTCCACTTT. As protein: CASSLTTLGTNSPLHF.